Each of the 10 T cell receptor beta chains below was sequenced from the same sample in a study of post-analysis software for immune sequencing data. Overall study results and limits: About five TRBV segments, including TRBV5-6, TRBV5-1 and TRBV20-1, were more frequent in patients than controls.

TCR beta libraries were prepared from cDNA with unique molecular identifiers. TCRdb re-derived calls from the PCR reads in MiXCR, one entry per CDR3 protein. This table has about 770,000 distinct CDR3 sequences, roughly 46% appearing once. For these TCRs, the target antigens are not known. The sample was blood. Receptors were obtained from a girl under 18 with multiple sclerosis.

This clonotype showed up just a few times. This chain links TRBV11-2 with TRBJ1-1; D possibly corresponds to TRBD1 (5 bases). Trimming removed 5 bases at V and 9 bases at J, with 31 bases between. The CDR3 totals 18 residues. CDR1 is SGHAT, CDR2 FQNNGV, per germline. The CDR3 DNA follows: TGTGCCAGCAGCCCCTACCCCAGGGATGAACCCCCGAGTGTGAAAGCTTTCTTT. Amino acids: CASSPYPRDEPPSVKAFF.

This clonotype was picked up a small number of times. The chain couples TRBV29-1 to TRBJ2-7, with TRBD2 matching over 8 bases. Losses at the gene ends were 5 bases for V and 6 bases for J; bases not matched to a gene: 9. CDR1 and CDR2 (germline): SQVTM, ANQGSEA. The CDR3 consists of 13 residues. The CDR3 DNA sequence: TGCAGCGTTTGTCCGAGCGGGAGTCGCGAGCAGTACTTC. It is translated as CSVCPSGSREQYF.

This clonotype came up once. The rearrangement links TRBV28 to TRBJ2-1, with a tentative D call TRBD2 (6 bases). From germline, CDR1 is MDHEN and CDR2 SYDVKM. There are 14 residues in the CDR3. Trimming cost V 7 bases and J 0 bases, with 10 bases left between them. For the CDR3, the DNA is TGTGCCAGCAAGGCGGGGCACTCCTACAATGAGCAGTTCTTC. Its protein is CASKAGHSYNEQFF.

The chain recombines TRBV5-1 with TRBJ2-1; D is uncertain. This CDR3 is 12 amino acids long. With 3 bases removed from V and 5 bases from J, the gap between germline ends came to 6 bases. Germline lookup yields CDR1 SGHRS and CDR2 YFSETQ. CDR3 in amino acids: CASSWGNNEQFF. DNA for the CDR3: TGCGCCAGCAGCTGGGGAAACAATGAGCAGTTCTTC.

This chain connects TRBV3-1 to TRBJ2-7; 7 bases fit TRBD2. This CDR3 spans 18 amino acids. Looked up from germline, CDR1 is LGHDT and CDR2 is YNNKEL (reference sequence). Trimming at V came to 0 bases and at J to 5 bases, leaving 16 bases not matched to a gene. CDR3 residues: CASSQDGAGGRLVHEQYF. CDR3 nucleotide sequence: TGTGCCAGCAGCCAAGACGGGGCCGGGGGGAGGCTCGTCCACGAGCAGTACTTC.

This clonotype was found a few times. V and J are TRBV7-9 and TRBJ2-5; D uncertain. Trimming removed 4 bases from V and 5 bases from J, with 8 bases in between. The germline CDR1 and CDR2 sequences are SEHNR and FQNEAQ (reference sequence). The CDR3 loop spans 12 amino acids. CDR3 in DNA: TGTGCCAGCAGCTCCAATCGGGAGACCCAGTACTTC. This sequence encodes CASSSNRETQYF.

This rearrangement joins TRBV20-1 to TRBJ2-1; 11 bases map to TRBD2. Germline trimming cut 5 bases from V and 8 bases from J; bases unmatched to any gene: 11. Germline V CDR1 and CDR2: DFQATT, SNEGSKA (reference sequence). The CDR3 is made up of 15 amino acids. Here the CDR3 reads CSAPATSGKFDEQFF. The CDR3, as DNA: TGCAGTGCTCCTGCGACTAGCGGGAAGTTCGATGAGCAGTTCTTC.

V usage is TRBV9 and J usage is TRBJ2-6; 9 bases match TRBD2. Germline trimming cut 0 bases from V and 3 bases from J; bases unmatched to any gene: 7. The CDR3 totals 18 residues. Germline CDR1 is SGDLS and CDR2 is YYNGEE. DNA of the CDR3: TGTGCCAGCAGCGTAGCCACAGCGGGGGGTGTTGGGGCCAACGTCCTGACTTTC. This codes for CASSVATAGGVGANVLTF. Looking up the rest from reference TRBV9 and TRBJ2-6 gives the full variable domain: DSGVTQTPKHLITATGQRVTLRCSPRSGDLSVYWYQQSLDQGLQFLIQYYNGEERAKGNILERFSAQQFPDLHSELNLSSLELGDSALYFCASSVATAGGVGANVLTFGAGSRLTVL.

The J gene is TRBJ2-1, the V gene TRBV29-1, with TRBD2 as a possible D gene (5 bases). This CDR3 contains 14 residues. Germline V gene sequence: CDR1 SQVTM, CDR2 ANQGSEA. The V end lost 3 bases, the J end lost 6 bases, and 15 bases lay between the germline ends. The CDR3 here is CSVDSALEVNEQFF. The CDR3, as DNA: TGCAGCGTTGATAGCGCCCTAGAGGTCAATGAGCAGTTCTTC.

The chain combines TRBV27 with TRBJ1-1; D perhaps matches TRBD1 (5 bases). The CDR3 loop spans 17 amino acids. Per the germline V gene, CDR1 is MNHEY and CDR2 is SMNVEV (reference sequence). Trimming took off 5 bases at V and 4 bases at J, with 23 bases between the two ends. This CDR3 reads CASSPQTVALEGTEAFF. The CDR3 nucleotides are TGTGCCAGCAGTCCCCAGACAGTGGCCTTGGAGGGCACTGAAGCTTTCTTT.